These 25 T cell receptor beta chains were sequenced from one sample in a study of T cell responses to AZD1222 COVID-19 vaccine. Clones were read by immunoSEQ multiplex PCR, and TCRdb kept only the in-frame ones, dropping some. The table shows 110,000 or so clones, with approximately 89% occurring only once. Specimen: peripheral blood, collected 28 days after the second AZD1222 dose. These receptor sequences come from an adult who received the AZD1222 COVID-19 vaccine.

The CDR3 DNA follows: TGTGCCAGCAGAGGGACAGGGATTAGCAATCAGCCCCAGCATTTT. Protein sequence: CASRGTGISNQPQHF. This rearrangement joins TRBV28 to TRBJ1-5; 9 nucleotides agree with TRBD1. J was trimmed by 0 bases and V by 6 bases; bases with no gene match: 3. The CDR3 spans 15 residues. Looked up from germline, CDR1 is MDHEN and CDR2 is SYDVKM.

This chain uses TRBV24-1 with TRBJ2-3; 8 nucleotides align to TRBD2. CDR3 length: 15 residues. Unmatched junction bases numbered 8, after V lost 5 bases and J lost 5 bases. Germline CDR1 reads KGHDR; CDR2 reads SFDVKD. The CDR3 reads CATSVGLAGLDTQYF. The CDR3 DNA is TGTGCCACCAGTGTCGGCTTAGCGGGGTTAGATACGCAGTATTTT.

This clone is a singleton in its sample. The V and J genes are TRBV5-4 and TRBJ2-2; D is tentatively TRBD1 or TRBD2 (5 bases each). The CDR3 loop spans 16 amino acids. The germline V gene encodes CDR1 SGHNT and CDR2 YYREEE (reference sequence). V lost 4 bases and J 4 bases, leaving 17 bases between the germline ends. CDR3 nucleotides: TGTGCCAGCAGCAAGGGACGGACCGCGGGCACCGGGGAGCTGTTTTTT. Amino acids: CASSKGRTAGTGELFF.

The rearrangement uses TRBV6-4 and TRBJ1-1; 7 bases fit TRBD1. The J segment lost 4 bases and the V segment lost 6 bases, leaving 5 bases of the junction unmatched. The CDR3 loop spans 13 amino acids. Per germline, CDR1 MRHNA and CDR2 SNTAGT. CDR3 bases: TGTGCCAGCAGAGACAGGGATGGCACTGAAGCTTTCTTT. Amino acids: CASRDRDGTEAFF.

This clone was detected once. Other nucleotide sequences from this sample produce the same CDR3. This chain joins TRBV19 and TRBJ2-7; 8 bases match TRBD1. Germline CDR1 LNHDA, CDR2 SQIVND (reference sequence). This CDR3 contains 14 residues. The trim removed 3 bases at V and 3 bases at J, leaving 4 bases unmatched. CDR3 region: CASSIGTGLYEQYF. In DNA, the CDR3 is TGTGCCAGTAGTATTGGGACAGGTCTCTACGAGCAGTACTTC.

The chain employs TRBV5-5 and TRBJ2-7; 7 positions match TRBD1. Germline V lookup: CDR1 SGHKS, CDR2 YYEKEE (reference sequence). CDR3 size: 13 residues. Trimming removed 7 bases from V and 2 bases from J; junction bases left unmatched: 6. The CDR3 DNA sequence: TGTGCCAGCTCCAGACAGGGAACCTACGAGCAGTACTTC. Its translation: CASSRQGTYEQYF.

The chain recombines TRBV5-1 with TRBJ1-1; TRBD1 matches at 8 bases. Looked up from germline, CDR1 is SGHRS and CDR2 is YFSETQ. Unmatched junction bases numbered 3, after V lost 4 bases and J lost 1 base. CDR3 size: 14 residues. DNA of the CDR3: TGCGCCAGCAGCATCGGACAGGGGAACACTGAAGCTTTCTTT. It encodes CASSIGQGNTEAFF. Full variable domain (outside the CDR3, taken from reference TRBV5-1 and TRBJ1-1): KAGVTQTPRYLIKTRGQQVTLSCSPISGHRSVSWYQQTPGQGLQFLFEYFSETQRNKGNFPGRFSGRQFSNSRSEMNVSTLELGDSALYLCASSIGQGNTEAFFGQGTRLTVV.

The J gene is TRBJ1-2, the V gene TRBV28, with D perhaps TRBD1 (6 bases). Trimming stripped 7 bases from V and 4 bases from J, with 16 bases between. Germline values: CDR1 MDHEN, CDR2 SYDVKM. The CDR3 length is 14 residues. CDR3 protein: CASTGGGTLYGYTF. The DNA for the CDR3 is TGTGCCAGCACCGGCGGGGGCACACTCTATGGCTACACCTTC.

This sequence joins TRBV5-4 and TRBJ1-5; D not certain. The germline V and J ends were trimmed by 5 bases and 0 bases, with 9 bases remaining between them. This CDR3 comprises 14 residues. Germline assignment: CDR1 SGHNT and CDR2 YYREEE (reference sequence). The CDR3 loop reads CASSPGDSNQPQHF. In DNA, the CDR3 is TGTGCCAGCAGTCCCGGGGATAGCAATCAGCCCCAGCATTTT.

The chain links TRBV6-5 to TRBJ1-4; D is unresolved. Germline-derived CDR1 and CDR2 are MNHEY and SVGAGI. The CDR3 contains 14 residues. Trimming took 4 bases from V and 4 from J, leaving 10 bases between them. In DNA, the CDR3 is TGTGCCAGCAGTTGGAGCTGGGGTAATGAAAAACTGTTTTTT. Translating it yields CASSWSWGNEKLFF.

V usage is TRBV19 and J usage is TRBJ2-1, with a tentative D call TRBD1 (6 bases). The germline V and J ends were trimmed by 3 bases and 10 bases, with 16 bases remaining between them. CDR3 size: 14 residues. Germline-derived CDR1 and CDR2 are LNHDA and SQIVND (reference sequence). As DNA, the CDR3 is TGTGCCAGTAGTATGGCTTTGGGGGCCCACGAGCAGTTCTTC. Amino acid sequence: CASSMALGAHEQFF. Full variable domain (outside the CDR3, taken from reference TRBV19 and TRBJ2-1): DGGITQSPKYLFRKEGQNVTLSCEQNLNHDAMYWYRQDPGQGLRLIYYSQIVNDFQKGDIAEGYSVSREKKESFPLTVTSAQKNPTAFYLCASSMALGAHEQFFGPGTRLTVL.

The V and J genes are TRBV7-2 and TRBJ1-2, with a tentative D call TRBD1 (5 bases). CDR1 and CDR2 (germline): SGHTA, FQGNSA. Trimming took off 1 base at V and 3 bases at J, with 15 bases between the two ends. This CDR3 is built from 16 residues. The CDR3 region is CASSLVGGKADYGYTF. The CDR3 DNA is TGTGCCAGCAGCTTAGTTGGGGGAAAGGCGGACTATGGCTACACCTTC.

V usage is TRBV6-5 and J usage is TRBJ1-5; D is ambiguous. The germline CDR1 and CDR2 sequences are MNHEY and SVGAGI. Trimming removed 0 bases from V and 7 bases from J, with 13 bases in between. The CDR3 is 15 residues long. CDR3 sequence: CASSYSIKGDQPQHF. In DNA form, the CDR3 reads TGTGCCAGCAGTTACTCGATCAAGGGTGACCAGCCCCAGCATTTT.

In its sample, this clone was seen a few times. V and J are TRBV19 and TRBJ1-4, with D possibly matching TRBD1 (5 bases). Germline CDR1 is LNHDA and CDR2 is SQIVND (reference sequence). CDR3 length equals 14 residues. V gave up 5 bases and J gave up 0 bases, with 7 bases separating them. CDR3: CASSGHTTNEKLFF. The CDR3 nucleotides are TGTGCCAGTAGTGGACACACAACTAATGAAAAACTGTTTTTT.

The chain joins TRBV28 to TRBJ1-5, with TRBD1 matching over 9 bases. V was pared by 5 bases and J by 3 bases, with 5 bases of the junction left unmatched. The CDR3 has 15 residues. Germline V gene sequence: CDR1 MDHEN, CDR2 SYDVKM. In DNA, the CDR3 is TGTGCCAGCAGTACACGGGACAGGGCCAATCAGCCCCAGCATTTT. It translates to CASSTRDRANQPQHF.

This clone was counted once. CDR3 in amino acids: CASSPGLAGLLYQETQYF. CDR3 nucleotide sequence: TGTGCCAGCAGCCCGGGACTAGCGGGCCTCCTTTACCAAGAGACCCAGTACTTC. The V gene is TRBV14, the J gene TRBJ2-5; 12 bases line up with TRBD2. This CDR3 has 18 residues. V was pared by 4 bases and J by 0 bases, with 9 bases of the junction left unmatched. Germline loops: CDR1 SGHDN, CDR2 FVKESK.

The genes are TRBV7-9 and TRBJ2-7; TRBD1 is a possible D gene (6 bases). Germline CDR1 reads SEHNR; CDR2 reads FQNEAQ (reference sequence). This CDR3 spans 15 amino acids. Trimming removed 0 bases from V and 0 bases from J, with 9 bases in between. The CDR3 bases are TGTGCCAGCAGCTTAGCAGGGGGACACTCCTACGAGCAGTACTTC. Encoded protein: CASSLAGGHSYEQYF.

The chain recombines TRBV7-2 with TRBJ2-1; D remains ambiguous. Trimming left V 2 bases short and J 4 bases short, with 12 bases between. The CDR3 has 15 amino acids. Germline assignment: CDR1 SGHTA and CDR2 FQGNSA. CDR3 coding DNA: TGTGCCAGCAGCTTACCCCAAGGGAAGTACAATGAGCAGTTCTTC. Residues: CASSLPQGKYNEQFF.

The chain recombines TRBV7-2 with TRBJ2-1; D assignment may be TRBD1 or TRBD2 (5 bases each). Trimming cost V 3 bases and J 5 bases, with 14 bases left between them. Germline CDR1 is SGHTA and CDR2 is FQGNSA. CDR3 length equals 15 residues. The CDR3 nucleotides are TGTGCCAGCAGCTTGGGGGTTGGTCCCAACAATGAGCAGTTCTTC. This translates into CASSLGVGPNNEQFF. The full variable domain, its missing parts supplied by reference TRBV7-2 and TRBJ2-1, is GAGVSQSPSNKVTEKGKDVELRCDPISGHTALYWYRQSLGQGLEFLIYFQGNSAPDKSGLPSDRFSAERTGGSVSTLTIQRTQQEDSAVYLCASSLGVGPNNEQFFGPGTRLTVL.

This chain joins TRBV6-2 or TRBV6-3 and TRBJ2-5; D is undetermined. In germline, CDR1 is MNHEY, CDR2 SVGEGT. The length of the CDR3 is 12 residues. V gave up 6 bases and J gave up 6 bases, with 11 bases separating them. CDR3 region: CASSPVEKTQYF. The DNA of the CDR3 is TGTGCCAGCAGCCCAGTGGAGAAGACCCAGTACTTC.

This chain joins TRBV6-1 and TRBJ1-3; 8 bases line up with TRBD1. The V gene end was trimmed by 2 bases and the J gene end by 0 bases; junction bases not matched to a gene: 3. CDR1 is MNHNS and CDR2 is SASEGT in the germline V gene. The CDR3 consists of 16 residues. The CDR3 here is CASSEQGASSGNTIYF. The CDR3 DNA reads TGTGCCAGCAGTGAACAGGGGGCCTCCTCTGGAAACACCATATATTTT.

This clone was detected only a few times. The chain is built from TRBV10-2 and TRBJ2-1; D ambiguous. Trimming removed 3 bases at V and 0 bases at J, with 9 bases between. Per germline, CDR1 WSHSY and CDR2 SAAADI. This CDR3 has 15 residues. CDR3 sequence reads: CASSDAFSSYNEQFF. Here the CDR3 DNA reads TGCGCCAGCAGTGATGCCTTTAGCTCCTACAATGAGCAGTTCTTC.

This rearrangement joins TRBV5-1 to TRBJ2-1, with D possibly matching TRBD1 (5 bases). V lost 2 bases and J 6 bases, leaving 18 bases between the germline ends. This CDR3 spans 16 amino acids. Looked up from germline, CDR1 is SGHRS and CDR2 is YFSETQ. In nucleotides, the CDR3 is TGCGCCAGCAGCTTCGGGCCCACGTTTCAGGGCAATGAGCAGTTCTTC. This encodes CASSFGPTFQGNEQFF.

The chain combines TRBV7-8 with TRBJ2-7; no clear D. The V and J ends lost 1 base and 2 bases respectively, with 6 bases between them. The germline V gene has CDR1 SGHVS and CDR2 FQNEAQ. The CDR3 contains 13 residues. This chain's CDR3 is CASSLELPYEQYF. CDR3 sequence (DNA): TGTGCCAGCAGCTTAGAGCTGCCCTACGAGCAGTACTTC.

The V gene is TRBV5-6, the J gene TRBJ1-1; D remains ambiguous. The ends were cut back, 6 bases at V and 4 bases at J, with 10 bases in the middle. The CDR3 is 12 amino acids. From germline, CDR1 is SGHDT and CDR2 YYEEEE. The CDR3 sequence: CASKTAGTEAFF. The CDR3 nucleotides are TGTGCCAGCAAGACGGCGGGCACTGAAGCTTTCTTT.